The 27 T cell receptor beta chains given below trace back to one sample, sequenced in a study of T cells after yellow fever vaccination. TCRdb reanalysed the 5' RACE reads using MiXCR and keeps one entry per CDR3 protein. The sample contains about 370,000 distinct CDR3 sequences, roughly 10% of which appear only once. The sample here was PBMCs, taken on the day of the first yellow fever vaccination. Every receptor here comes from a man aged 18 to 30 who received the YFV17D yellow fever vaccine.

This clonotype has more than one count but fewer than ten. The chain links TRBV7-2 to TRBJ1-3; D uncertain. Trimming removed 4 bases at V and 6 bases at J, with 10 bases between. The CDR3 is 13 amino acids. Germline V gene lookup returns CDR1 SGHTA and CDR2 FQGNSA. CDR3 loop: CASSSGMANTIYF. CDR3 sequence (DNA): TGTGCCAGCAGCTCGGGCATGGCAAACACCATATATTTT.

The rearrangement joins TRBV4-2 to TRBJ1-6; D is unclear. The CDR3 is 15 residues long. Trimming cost V 0 bases and J 2 bases, with 5 bases left between them. Germline V gene data show CDR1 as LGHNA and CDR2 as YNFKEQ. CDR3 nucleotide sequence: TGTGCCAGCAGCCAAGATTTCACCTATAATTCACCCCTCCACTTT. Encoded protein: CASSQDFTYNSPLHF.

This clonotype has only a few counts. CDR3 residues: CASSFARGYSGTDTQYF. The CDR3 DNA is TGTGCCAGCAGCTTTGCCCGGGGCTACTCAGGCACAGATACGCAGTATTTT. The chain is built from TRBV7-2 and TRBJ2-3, with D possibly called TRBD1 or TRBD2 (5 bases each). The germline gives CDR1 SGHTA, CDR2 FQGNSA. Deletions cut 3 bases from V and 1 base from J, with 17 bases between. This CDR3 has 17 residues.

In its sample, this clonotype was seen a few times. The rearrangement uses TRBV5-4 and TRBJ2-1; the match to TRBD1 covers 10 bases. The V segment lost 3 bases and the J segment 2 bases; nucleotides outside the gene matches: 8. This CDR3 region has 17 residues. Looked up from germline, CDR1 is SGHNT and CDR2 is YYREEE (reference sequence). The CDR3 sequence is CASSSTGTGAAYNEQFF. The CDR3 DNA reads TGTGCCAGCAGCTCAACCGGGACAGGGGCGGCCTACAATGAGCAGTTCTTC.

The chain is built from TRBV6-2 or TRBV6-3 and TRBJ1-1; the D gene is possibly TRBD1 (5 bases). Germline-derived CDR1 and CDR2 are MNHEY and SVGEGT. Trimming removed 6 bases from V and 11 bases from J, with 22 bases in between. This CDR3 has 14 residues. DNA for the CDR3: TGTGCCAGCAGCCTACGGTGGGGGACGCTTTCGGCTTTCTTT. It encodes CASSLRWGTLSAFF.

The sample holds a few counts of this clonotype. The junction shows a germline mismatch at one end, possibly a read error. The chain uses TRBV5-1 and TRBJ2-1; TRBD2 aligns across 11 bases. CDR3 length: 15 amino acids. The V gene's germline CDR1 is SGHRS and CDR2 YFSETQ. The CDR3 DNA sequence: TGCGCCAGCAGATTGGGACTAGCGGACGGAAATGAGCAGTTCTTC. Translating gives CASRLGLADGNEQFF.

This clonotype was picked up a small number of times. This rearrangement joins TRBV4-3 to TRBJ2-7; D tentatively reads TRBD1 or TRBD2 (5 bases each). The V and J ends lost 0 bases and 3 bases respectively, with 12 bases between them. The CDR3 totals 15 residues. Germline lookup yields CDR1 LGHNA and CDR2 YSLEER. CDR3 in amino acids: CASSQDSWGNYEQYF. The CDR3 DNA follows: TGCGCCAGCAGCCAAGATAGTTGGGGGAACTACGAGCAGTACTTC.

Many counts were recorded for this clonotype. The V gene is TRBV27, the J gene TRBJ2-1; D tentatively reads TRBD1 or TRBD2 (5 bases each). This CDR3 region has 17 residues. Trimming shortened V by 5 bases and J by 3 bases, and 20 bases separated the two germline ends. CDR1 and CDR2 (germline): MNHEY, SMNVEV (reference sequence). The chain's CDR3 is CASSLKLRIGGYNEQFF. The CDR3 region has the DNA TGTGCCAGCAGTCTCAAGCTCCGAATTGGGGGCTACAATGAGCAGTTCTTC.

The V call is TRBV6-2 or TRBV6-3, the J call TRBJ2-7; D not resolved. This CDR3 contains 13 residues. Germline V gives CDR1 MNHEY, CDR2 SVGEGT. V dropped 6 bases and J dropped 0 bases, with 9 bases sitting between them. CDR3 protein: CASRPARSYEQYV. CDR3 nucleotide sequence: TGTGCCAGCAGACCGGCCCGCTCCTACGAGCAGTACGTC.

This clonotype has just a few counts. The rearrangement uses TRBV12-3 or TRBV12-4 and TRBJ1-4, with 8 bases aligning to TRBD1. V dropped 5 bases and J dropped 7; count of bases not matched to a gene: 6. The CDR3 covers 14 residues. The CDR3 DNA reads TGTGCCAGCAGTCTGACAGGGGTCCTTGAAAAACTGTTTTTT. It codes for CASSLTGVLEKLFF.

The rearrangement uses TRBV4-1 and TRBJ2-7; a possible D gene is TRBD1 (5 bases). This CDR3 has 13 residues. In germline, CDR1 is MGHRA, CDR2 YSYEKL. V lost 0 bases and J lost 3, with 6 bases in between. The CDR3 region has the DNA TGCGCCAGCAGCCAAGATGACAGCTACGAGCAGTACTTC. This encodes CASSQDDSYEQYF.

This clonotype was seen only a few times. The chain carries TRBV4-1 and TRBJ1-5; the D gene is possibly TRBD1 (6 bases). Trimming stripped 3 bases from V and 3 bases from J, with 12 bases between. This CDR3 has 15 residues. Germline V gene sequence: CDR1 MGHRA, CDR2 YSYEKL. CDR3 sequence reads: CASSQRSGANQPQHF. CDR3 nucleotide sequence: TGCGCCAGCAGCCAGAGATCGGGGGCCAATCAGCCCCAGCATTTT.

The sample holds a few counts of this clonotype. V usage is TRBV5-1 and J usage is TRBJ2-3; D might be TRBD2 (5 bases). This CDR3 has 14 residues. The germline V and J ends were trimmed by 7 bases and 1 base, with 13 bases remaining between them. Germline V gene data show CDR1 as SGHRS and CDR2 as YFSETQ. The CDR3 reads CASQTSGGTDTQYF. CDR3 nucleotides: TGCGCCAGCCAGACCTCCGGGGGCACAGATACGCAGTATTTT.

The CDR3 DNA is TGTGCCAGCTCACCACAGGGGGTTGTCCAAACCGGGGAGCTGTTTTTT. This sequence encodes CASSPQGVVQTGELFF. The chain carries TRBV18 and TRBJ2-2, with D possibly being TRBD1 (6 bases). V shed 1 base and J shed 5 bases, with 14 bases lying between them. The germline V gene has CDR1 KGHSH and CDR2 LQKENI. This CDR3 contains 16 residues.

This chain uses TRBV24-1 with TRBJ2-3; tentatively, D is TRBD2 (5 bases). This CDR3 has 17 amino acids. Deletions cut 0 bases from V and 0 bases from J, with 12 bases between. Germline values: CDR1 KGHDR, CDR2 SFDVKD. This chain's CDR3 is CATSDLSSGESTDTQYF. The CDR3 DNA follows: TGTGCCACCAGTGATTTGAGCAGCGGAGAAAGCACAGATACGCAGTATTTT.

This clonotype has ten or more counts. The chain joins TRBV4-2 to TRBJ2-2; a possible D gene is TRBD2 (5 bases). Germline V gene sequence: CDR1 LGHNA, CDR2 YNFKEQ. Trimming took off 3 bases at V and 6 bases at J, with 17 bases between the two ends. CDR3 length: 16 residues. This CDR3 reads CASSQDIMALAGELFF. DNA for the CDR3: TGTGCCAGCAGCCAGGATATCATGGCACTAGCCGGGGAGCTGTTTTTT.

Remarks on this clonotype: Because it lacks the conserved phenylalanine or tryptophan at the end, this CDR3 is likely a read error. The chain's CDR3 is CASSYGQGAGDEQFL. The CDR3 bases are TGTGCCAGCAGCTACGGACAGGGGGCGGGAGATGAGCAGTTCTTG. The J gene is TRBJ2-1, the V gene TRBV6-5; 11 bases line up with TRBD1. The ends lost 6 bases at V and 8 bases at J; junction bases unmatched: 9. This CDR3 contains 15 residues. Germline V lookup: CDR1 MNHEY, CDR2 SVGAGI.

The chain joins TRBV4-2 to TRBJ2-2; TRBD2 matches 7 bases. Losses at the gene ends were 7 bases for V and 5 bases for J; bases not matched to a gene: 4. Germline values: CDR1 LGHNA, CDR2 YNFKEQ. There are 13 residues in the CDR3. The CDR3 region is CASNGGGTGELFF. CDR3 bases: TGTGCCAGCAATGGGGGGGGAACCGGGGAGCTGTTTTTT.

This chain connects TRBV5-6 to TRBJ2-1, with 7 bases aligning to TRBD1. Germline V gives CDR1 SGHDT, CDR2 YYEEEE. CDR3 length equals 13 residues. With V trimmed by 6 bases and J by 1 base, 1 base remained unmatched. The CDR3 region has the DNA TGTGCCAGCACGGGACAGTCCTACAATGAGCAGTTCTTC. Translated: CASTGQSYNEQFF. Full variable domain (rest looked up from reference TRBV5-6 and TRBJ2-1): DAGVTQSPTHLIKTRGQQVTLRCSPKSGHDTVSWYQQALGQGPQFIFQYYEEEERQRGNFPDRFSGHQFPNYSSELNVNALLLGDSALYLCASTGQSYNEQFFGPGTRLTVL.

The chain has TRBV5-1 and TRBJ2-3, with 9 bases lining up with TRBD2. The junction had 2 bases not matched to a gene; V was cut back by 0 bases and J by 0 bases. The V gene's germline CDR1 is SGHRS and CDR2 YFSETQ. The CDR3 spans 16 residues. The CDR3 here is CASSLVTSGSTDTQYF. CDR3 sequence (DNA): TGCGCCAGCAGCTTGGTGACTAGCGGTAGCACAGATACGCAGTATTTT. Variable domain in full (rest from reference TRBV5-1 and TRBJ2-3): KAGVTQTPRYLIKTRGQQVTLSCSPISGHRSVSWYQQTPGQGLQFLFEYFSETQRNKGNFPGRFSGRQFSNSRSEMNVSTLELGDSALYLCASSLVTSGSTDTQYFGPGTRLTVL.

CDR3 sequence (DNA): TGCAGTGCTCCGAGGGGCCGGGGAGGCTACACCTTC. Amino acid sequence: CSAPRGRGGYTF. The chain joins TRBV20-1 to TRBJ1-2; D is possibly TRBD1 (5 bases). The CDR3 contains 12 residues. The V and J ends lost 5 bases and 8 bases respectively, with 15 bases between them. In germline, CDR1 is DFQATT, CDR2 SNEGSKA (reference sequence).

This clonotype was observed a few times. The chain uses TRBV4-2 and TRBJ1-2; no firm D call. The CDR3 covers 14 residues. V shed 0 bases and J shed 4 bases, with 9 bases lying between them. Germline values: CDR1 LGHNA, CDR2 YNFKEQ. CDR3 bases: TGTGCCAGCAGCCAAGAAAGGATCCTCTATGGCTACACCTTC. As protein: CASSQERILYGYTF.

V and J are TRBV4-3 and TRBJ2-5; 8 nucleotides line up with TRBD2. The ends lost 1 base at V and 4 bases at J; junction bases unmatched: 8. The CDR3 loop spans 16 amino acids. Germline V lookup: CDR1 LGHNA, CDR2 YSLEER. The CDR3 DNA follows: TGCGCCAGCAGCCAAGCCTCGGGGGGGGGCGCAGAGACCCAGTACTTC. Amino acids: CASSQASGGGAETQYF.

This clonotype was observed many times. The J gene is TRBJ2-4, the V gene TRBV12-3 or TRBV12-4; 7 bases fit TRBD2. The V and J ends lost 6 bases and 4 bases, in that order; junction bases with no gene match: 6. CDR3 length: 14 residues. CDR3 sequence reads: CASRINSGKNIQYF. The CDR3 DNA follows: TGTGCCAGCAGGATTAATAGCGGGAAAAACATTCAGTACTTC.

This clonotype has just a few counts. The CDR3 reads CASSLIVGTEAFF. CDR3 DNA: TGTGCCAGCAGTTTAATCGTGGGCACTGAAGCTTTCTTT. The chain couples TRBV27 to TRBJ1-1, with unresolved D. The V end was cut by 2 bases, the J end by 4 bases, with 8 bases between. The V gene's germline CDR1 is MNHEY and CDR2 SMNVEV (reference sequence). CDR3 size: 13 residues.

Only a few counts were recorded for this clonotype. J is TRBJ2-3 and V is TRBV6-2 or TRBV6-3; no reliable D call. The germline V and J ends were trimmed by 2 bases and 4 bases, with 4 bases remaining between them. Germline values: CDR1 MNHEY, CDR2 SVGEGT. The CDR3 extends over 12 amino acids. The CDR3 region is CASSYVADTQYF. The CDR3 DNA reads TGTGCCAGCAGTTACGTGGCAGATACGCAGTATTTT.

The V and J genes are TRBV12-3 or TRBV12-4 and TRBJ2-7; possible D gene TRBD1, 5 bases. V lost 7 bases and J lost 3, with 16 bases in between. This CDR3 has 14 amino acids. The CDR3 DNA follows: TGTGCCAGCACTCTTCAGACAGCTGGCTACGAGCAGTACTTC. This encodes CASTLQTAGYEQYF.